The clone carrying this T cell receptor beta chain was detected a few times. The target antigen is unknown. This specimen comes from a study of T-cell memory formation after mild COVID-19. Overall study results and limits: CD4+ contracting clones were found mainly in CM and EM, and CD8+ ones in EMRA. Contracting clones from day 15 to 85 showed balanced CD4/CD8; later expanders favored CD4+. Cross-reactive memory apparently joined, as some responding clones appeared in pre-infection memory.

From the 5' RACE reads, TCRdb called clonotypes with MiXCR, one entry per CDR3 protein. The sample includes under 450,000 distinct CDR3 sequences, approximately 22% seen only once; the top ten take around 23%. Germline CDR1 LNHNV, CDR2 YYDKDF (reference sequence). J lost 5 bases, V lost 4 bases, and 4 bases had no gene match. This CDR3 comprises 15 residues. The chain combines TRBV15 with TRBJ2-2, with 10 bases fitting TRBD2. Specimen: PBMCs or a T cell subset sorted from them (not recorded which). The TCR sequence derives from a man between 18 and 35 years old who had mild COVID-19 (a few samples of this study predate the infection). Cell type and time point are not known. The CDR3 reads CATSNQLAGTGELFF. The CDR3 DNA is TGTGCCACCAGCAACCAACTAGCGGGGACCGGGGAGCTGTTTTTT.